The entry below gives a single T cell receptor beta chain sequence along with its context. Its binding antigen is unknown. Base qualities are not provided; no much larger clone lies one nucleotide away. Distinct nucleotide sequences in the sample also encode this CDR3. For this chain, trimming is 4 bases at the V end and 7 bases at the J end, and the number of junction bases without a gene match is 4. There are 14 amino acids in the CDR3, from cysteine to phenylalanine inclusive. Left in the record is the CDR3 DNA by itself, 42 bases read in frame from the first base. CDR1 is given as SNHLY and CDR2 as FYNNEI, both from the germline V gene. The data were obtained in a study of PD-L1 blockade in urothelial cancer (dated by TCRdb to about 2017). Concerning the study at large: All patients started therapy in the mid-2010s and received atezolizumab 1,200 mg intravenously every 3 weeks. About 90% of the roughly 29 patients were identified as males with urothelial cancer of bladder origin, and a prior smoking history was reported by 18 of 29 patients. An ECOG performance status of 0 or 1 was recorded for the patients, and 0 to 3 prior chemotherapy regimens had been received by the patients. Blood samples were analyzed at 3 weeks after treatment start (second dose) and at 6 weeks after treatment start. Blood samples gave a median of 141,255 T cells and approximately 80,000 unique TCRs, with a median clonality of approximately 0.08. The study, an exploratory multi-omic analysis, examined somatic, immune and clinical correlates of response to PD-L1 blockade with atezolizumab in urothelial cancer. TCR sequencing covered pretreatment tumor samples and matched, serially collected peripheral blood taken before and after atezolizumab treatment. Durable clinical benefit meant progression-free survival longer than 6 months, and TCR features were also tested against progression-free and overall survival. Whole exome sequencing and RNA sequencing of pretreatment tumors were performed alongside TCR sequencing in the same patients. Nine patients achieved durable clinical benefit and approximately 20 did not. Twenty-nine patients had pretreatment blood TCR-seq, about 24 had at least one posttreatment blood collection, and about 24 had tumor TCR-seq. Beyond this particular receptor, the publication reports: Among patients with durable benefit, tumor-associated TCR clones showed greater expansion in peripheral blood 3 weeks after treatment started (n of about 20, p = 0.022). Because the sample size was small (n of about 29) and many exploratory analyses were performed, the results are intended to be hypothesis-generating. Improved progression-free and overall survival was found to be associated with pretreatment peripheral blood TCR clonality below the median.

Synthetic TCR analog templates were spiked into each PCR so that absolute template abundance could be estimated from read counts. Using the immunoSEQ assay, TCRbeta CDR3 regions were amplified from genomic DNA with bias-controlled V and J gene primers. Sequencing of rearranged TCRbeta segments was done at approximately 20X coverage. In the authors' own workflow: Sequencing errors were corrected by clustering, and CDR3s were annotated against IMGT so that V, D and J genes could be assigned. Downstream analyses used only productive TCRbeta rearrangements and left out out-of-frame or stop-codon sequences. Clonality was computed as one minus Shannon entropy normalized by the log of the number of unique productive sequences. Fisher's exact test with Benjamini-Hochberg correction, at a threshold of adjusted p below 0.01, was used to find clones that differed between time points or between blood and tumor. TCRdb took over this immuneACCESS table, retaining in-frame rearrangements with V and J assigned. Such tables are incomplete; in checked studies, under half of the missing clones stem from an unresolved V gene, and the remainder is unexplained. That table is the source of V, J and clone size, and D and trimming were worked out from the DNA. The sample data list approximately 30,000 clones, and roughly 80% of these were observed just once. About 2.1% of the sample belongs to the ten largest clones.

A total of 25 to 35 patients with locally advanced or metastatic urothelial carcinoma, treated at Memorial Sloan Kettering on a trial protocol, made up the cohort. Peripheral blood mononuclear cells were collected pretreatment and during treatment, at between 1 and 8 total time points per patient. The Qiagen DNeasy Blood extraction kit was used to purify genomic DNA from total PBMCs and from tumor samples. Collected pretreatment and during treatment, PBMCs were isolated and stored as previously described. This sequence originates from a man aged 50 to 59 with urothelial cancer. The rearranged segments are TRBV2 and TRBJ1-5, with 10 bases matching TRBD1. The specimen comprised PBMCs, sampled around atezolizumab (anti-PD-L1) treatment. The CDR3 region reads CASSGTGGNQPQHF. At the DNA level, the sequence is TGTGCCAGCAGTGGGACAGGGGGTAACCAGCCCCAGCATTTT. Where the CDR3 stops, the reference TRBV2 and TRBJ1-5 genes take over; the full variable domain is EPEVTQTPSHQVTQMGQEVILRCVPISNHLYFYWYRQILGQKVEFLVSFYNNEISEKSEIFDDQFSVERPDGSNFTLKIRSTKLEDSAMYFCASSGTGGNQPQHFGDGTRLSIL.